What follows are 27 T cell receptor beta chains derived from one specimen sequenced in a study of cytomegalovirus exposure and HLA in healthy donors. 60 Vbeta and 13 Jbeta primers were used in PCR. The assay was immunoSEQ multiplex PCR, and TCRdb's table has in-frame clones only and misses some. The profile shows around 190,000 clones, nearly 80% of them singletons. The specimen was PBMCs. These receptors were obtained from a female donor in good health and CMV-seronegative.

This clone was detected a few times. CDR3 in amino acids: CASSHRDRGSYEQYF. The CDR3 DNA is TGTGCCAGCAGCCACCGGGACAGGGGGTCCTACGAGCAGTACTTC. The chain carries TRBV7-9 and TRBJ2-7, with 11 bases matching TRBD1. V was clipped by 5 bases and J by 1 base; unmatched bases: 4. CDR3 size: 15 residues. Germline values: CDR1 SEHNR, CDR2 FQNEAQ (reference sequence).

The chain combines TRBV10-3 with TRBJ2-3; no firm D call. Germline CDR1 reads ENHRY; CDR2 reads SYGVKD. Trimming took off 2 bases at V and 9 bases at J, with 9 bases between the two ends. The CDR3 has 12 amino acids. The CDR3 bases are TGTGCCATCAGTGAGGCGGAGATCACGCAGTATTTT. It translates to CAISEAEITQYF.

The chain joins TRBV23-1 to TRBJ1-1; TRBD1 aligns across 11 bases. TRBV23-1 is marked as an open reading frame, function uncertain. CDR3 length equals 16 residues. V dropped 6 bases and J dropped 1; count of bases not matched to a gene: 7. Here the CDR3 DNA reads TGCGCCAGCAGCCCATCGGGACAGGGGGAGAACACTGAAGCTTTCTTT. This codes for CASSPSGQGENTEAFF.

This clone appeared a few times. The genes are TRBV7-3 and TRBJ2-7, with a possible D match to TRBD2 (5 bases). From germline, CDR1 is SGHTA and CDR2 FQGTGA. Between the trimmed V and J ends, which lost 4 bases and 0 bases, there was a span of 10 bases. This CDR3 comprises 14 residues. CDR3 sequence (DNA): TGTGCCAGCAGCTATGGCGGGTCCTCCTACGAGCAGTACTTC. Protein sequence: CASSYGGSSYEQYF.

This chain connects TRBV15 to TRBJ2-1; 9 nucleotides align to TRBD2. J gave up 3 bases and V 2 bases, and 2 bases lay outside the gene matches. There are 15 residues in the CDR3. The germline V gene encodes CDR1 LNHNV and CDR2 YYDKDF (reference sequence). CDR3 protein: CATSRPSGNYNEQFF. Written as DNA, the CDR3 is TGTGCCACCAGCAGACCTAGCGGGAACTACAATGAGCAGTTCTTC.

The genes are TRBV7-2 and TRBJ1-1, with a possible D match to TRBD1 (5 bases). The V gene's germline CDR1 is SGHTA and CDR2 FQGNSA. Trimming left V 6 bases short and J 4 bases short, with 9 bases between. The CDR3 runs to 12 residues. The CDR3 DNA is TGTGCCAGCAGACCAGGGTTCACTGAAGCTTTCTTT. Translating gives CASRPGFTEAFF.

The chain combines TRBV5-1 with TRBJ2-7; 7 bases line up with TRBD1. The germline V gene has CDR1 SGHRS and CDR2 YFSETQ. Trimming removed 8 bases from V and 6 bases from J; junction bases left unmatched: 8. The CDR3 sequence is 12 residues long. DNA of the CDR3: TGCGCCAGTCACGGGACAGCAGCCGAGCAGTACTTC. It is translated as CASHGTAAEQYF.

The chain joins TRBV28 to TRBJ1-2, with TRBD1 as a possible D gene (5 bases). Trimming removed 3 bases from V and 4 bases from J, with 15 bases in between. CDR3 size: 15 residues. Germline CDR1 and CDR2: MDHEN and SYDVKM. The CDR3 here is CASSLGGKLGYGYTF. DNA of the CDR3: TGTGCCAGCAGTTTGGGGGGGAAGTTGGGCTATGGCTACACCTTC.

A few counts support this clone. The rearrangement uses TRBV5-1 and TRBJ2-2; the match to TRBD1 covers 7 bases. This CDR3 is built from 14 residues. The V gene's germline CDR1 is SGHRS and CDR2 YFSETQ. J was trimmed by 5 bases and V by 5 bases; bases with no gene match: 6. Here the CDR3 DNA reads TGCGCCAGCAGAGCCCAACAGGGGACCGGGGAGCTGTTTTTT. Residues: CASRAQQGTGELFF.

This clone was counted between two and nine times. The sample carries other DNA sequences with the same CDR3. The chain links TRBV9 to TRBJ2-2; 10 bases match TRBD2. Germline loops: CDR1 SGDLS, CDR2 YYNGEE. CDR3 length: 15 amino acids. V dropped 3 bases and J dropped 3; count of bases not matched to a gene: 2. The CDR3 DNA sequence: TGTGCCAGCAGCGCCAGCGGGAGGGACACCGGGGAGCTGTTTTTT. It is translated as CASSASGRDTGELFF.

The genes are TRBV6-5 and TRBJ1-6, with 8 positions matching TRBD1. J was trimmed by 7 bases and V by 6 bases; bases with no gene match: 2. CDR3 length equals 13 residues. The V gene's germline CDR1 is MNHEY and CDR2 SVGAGI. CDR3: CASSRQGNSPLHF. Written as DNA, the CDR3 is TGTGCCAGCAGCAGACAGGGGAATTCACCCCTCCACTTT.

This chain connects TRBV18 to TRBJ2-7, with 12 nucleotides matching TRBD2. The CDR3 has 16 residues. Trimming cost V 4 bases and J 0 bases; bases outside gene matches: 4. CDR1 is KGHSH, CDR2 LQKENI, per germline. The CDR3 DNA follows: TGTGCCAGCTCACTGACGACTAGCGGGAGCTCCTACGAGCAGTACTTC. It encodes CASSLTTSGSSYEQYF.

This sequence joins TRBV27 and TRBJ1-1, with D perhaps matching TRBD1 (6 bases). The V gene's germline CDR1 is MNHEY and CDR2 SMNVEV (reference sequence). The V end lost 3 bases, the J end lost 0 bases, and 14 bases lay between the germline ends. The CDR3 has 16 residues. The CDR3 DNA reads TGTGCCAGCAGTTTCTCATACAGGGTTATGAACACTGAAGCTTTCTTT. This codes for CASSFSYRVMNTEAFF.

The chain has TRBV2 and TRBJ1-5, with D perhaps matching TRBD1 (6 bases). Trimming left V 6 bases short and J 4 bases short, with 19 bases between. Germline V CDR1 and CDR2: SNHLY, FYNNEI. This CDR3 region has 16 residues. CDR3 amino acids: CASSPHPGTNNQPQHF. The CDR3 DNA sequence: TGTGCCAGCAGCCCACACCCGGGGACAAATAATCAGCCCCAGCATTTT.

This clone was observed a single time. This chain uses TRBV2 with TRBJ1-6; 7 positions match TRBD1. CDR1 is SNHLY, CDR2 FYNNEI, per germline. This CDR3 has 13 residues. V trimming: 8 bases; J trimming: 4 bases; junction bases outside the gene matches: 2. The CDR3 here is CASAGGYNSPLHF. The CDR3 nucleotides are TGTGCCAGCGCAGGGGGGTATAATTCACCCCTCCACTTT.

Here the CDR3 DNA reads TGCGCCAGCAGCTCCGCCGGGACTAGCGGGAGGTACGAGCAGTACTTC. It yields the protein CASSSAGTSGRYEQYF. The V call is TRBV5-1, the J call TRBJ2-7, with 15 bases identical to TRBD2. The CDR3 contains 16 residues. CDR1 is SGHRS and CDR2 is YFSETQ in the germline V gene. After removal of 3 bases from V and 4 bases from J, the junction contained 5 bases not matched to a gene.

The gene calls are TRBV7-8 and TRBJ2-7; unclear D gene. This CDR3 contains 14 residues. Trimming cost V 5 bases and J 2 bases, with 13 bases left between them. The germline V gene encodes CDR1 SGHVS and CDR2 FQNEAQ. CDR3 bases: TGTGCCAGCAGCCCCAAGACTGGCACCTACGAGCAGTACTTC. Translating it yields CASSPKTGTYEQYF.

In DNA form, the CDR3 reads TGTGCCTGGGCTACAGCTTACGAGCAGTACTTC. Its protein product is CAWATAYEQYF. This chain connects TRBV30 to TRBJ2-7; D unresolved. Looked up from germline, CDR1 is GTSNPN and CDR2 is SVGIG (reference sequence). The CDR3 loop spans 11 amino acids. Trimming removed 5 bases from V and 4 bases from J, with 9 bases in between.

The CDR3: CAGAKGNTQYF. The CDR3 nucleotides read TGTGCCGGTGCCAAGGGGAATACGCAGTATTTT. The chain joins TRBV2 to TRBJ2-3, with a possible D match to TRBD1 (5 bases). Germline V gives CDR1 SNHLY, CDR2 FYNNEI. The V and J ends lost 11 bases and 7 bases respectively, with 13 bases between them. This CDR3 region has 11 residues.

The chain couples TRBV18 to TRBJ1-6; 10 bases line up with TRBD1. The germline V gene encodes CDR1 KGHSH and CDR2 LQKENI. The CDR3 sequence is 16 residues long. Unmatched junction bases numbered 8, after V lost 3 bases and J lost 9 bases. CDR3 in amino acids: CASSPRTGGSFSPLHF. The DNA of the CDR3 is TGTGCCAGCTCACCTCGGACAGGGGGATCTTTTTCACCCCTCCACTTT. The whole variable domain, filled in from reference TRBV18 and TRBJ1-6, reads NAGVMQNPRHLVRRRGQEARLRCSPMKGHSHVYWYRQLPEEGLKFMVYLQKENIIDESGMPKERFSAEFPKEGPSILRIQQVVRGDSAAYFCASSPRTGGSFSPLHFGNGTRLTVT.

This chain joins TRBV6-6 and TRBJ2-3; TRBD2 matches at 7 bases. Trimming at V came to 2 bases and at J to 1 base, leaving 3 bases not matched to a gene. Germline lookup yields CDR1 MNHNY and CDR2 SVGAGI (reference sequence). The CDR3 has 15 residues. CDR3: CASSYGGGGTDTQYF. Written as DNA, the CDR3 is TGTGCCAGCAGTTACGGCGGGGGAGGCACAGATACGCAGTATTTT.

The chain is built from TRBV7-9 and TRBJ2-7; D uncertain. Trimming pared 0 bases from V and 5 bases from J, leaving 8 bases between. Germline CDR1 and CDR2: SEHNR and FQNEAQ (reference sequence). The CDR3 totals 13 residues. CDR3 nucleotides: TGTGCCAGCAGCTTAGCGGTCAGGAACGAGCAGTACTTC. Encoded protein: CASSLAVRNEQYF.

The chain carries TRBV7-3 and TRBJ2-1, with 13 bases identical to TRBD2. The CDR3 has 16 residues. Germline V gene lookup returns CDR1 SGHTA and CDR2 FQGTGA. J was trimmed by 4 bases and V by 6 bases; bases with no gene match: 6. CDR3 loop: CASSRTSGSLYNEQFF. CDR3 DNA: TGTGCCAGCAGTAGGACTAGCGGGAGCCTTTACAATGAGCAGTTCTTC.

This clone was observed a handful of times. The chain joins TRBV6-1 to TRBJ2-3; TRBD2 matches 9 bases. Germline trimming cut 1 base from V and 6 bases from J; bases unmatched to any gene: 17. CDR1 MNHNS and CDR2 SASEGT come from the germline V gene. The CDR3 contains 19 residues. CDR3 protein: CASSEEGGGSGGLKDTQYF. CDR3 in DNA: TGTGCCAGCAGTGAAGAGGGGGGGGGAAGCGGGGGGCTGAAGGATACGCAGTATTTT.

CDR3 residues: CASSNGQGAWETQYF. The CDR3, as DNA: TGTGCCAGCAGCAACGGACAGGGGGCTTGGGAGACCCAGTACTTC. The rearrangement links TRBV9 to TRBJ2-5, with TRBD1 matching 11 bases. From germline, CDR1 is SGDLS and CDR2 YYNGEE. The CDR3 sequence is 15 residues long. J lost 5 bases, V lost 4 bases, and 7 bases had no gene match.

The V call is TRBV28, the J call TRBJ2-1, with TRBD2 matching 7 bases. After removal of 3 bases from V and 4 bases from J, the junction contained 3 bases not matched to a gene. Germline CDR1 and CDR2: MDHEN and SYDVKM. The CDR3 has 14 residues. The CDR3 DNA sequence: TGTGCCAGCAGTTTTGAGCGGGGATACAATGAGCAGTTCTTC. This encodes CASSFERGYNEQFF.

The chain uses TRBV28 and TRBJ2-7; no firm D call. V was pared by 5 bases and J by 4 bases, with 12 bases between. Germline V lookup: CDR1 MDHEN, CDR2 SYDVKM. CDR3 length: 13 residues. CDR3 nucleotide sequence: TGTGCCAGCAGTCGGAAACGGGTATACGAGCAGTACTTC. Protein: CASSRKRVYEQYF.